This T cell receptor (beta chain) was captured by sequencing in a study of blood T cell repertoires in COVID-19. Study-wide context: The United States, Italy and Spain supplied acute and convalescent COVID-19 samples. From T cells, B-cell-depleted T cells, or PBMCs came the material, which was cDNA or gDNA.

The repertoire was sequenced with immunoSEQ multiplex PCR; TCRdb's copy has only in-frame clones and lacks some. The data contain 120,000 to 150,000 clones, roughly nine tenths of them seen just once; the ten biggest clones take up roughly 4%. This clone was seen once. Membership in each cohort depended on participant-reported clinical history. People in the exposed group encountered a COVID-19 case within 2 weeks before entering the study. The V end was cut by 1 base, the J end by 4 bases, with 7 bases between. Germline-derived CDR1 and CDR2 are SGHTA and FQGNSA. The CDR3 contains 14 residues. Sequencing was carried out using PBMCs or T cells enriched from blood (not recorded which). The V and J genes are TRBV7-2 and TRBJ2-2; a possible D gene is TRBD1 (6 bases). The sequence derives from a woman between 40 and 55 years old who had been exposed to COVID-19. CDR3 protein: CASSLEGVTGELFF. The CDR3 region has the DNA TGTGCCAGCAGCTTAGAGGGGGTCACCGGGGAGCTGTTTTTT. Full variable domain (missing parts from reference TRBV7-2 and TRBJ2-2): GAGVSQSPSNKVTEKGKDVELRCDPISGHTALYWYRQSLGQGLEFLIYFQGNSAPDKSGLPSDRFSAERTGGSVSTLTIQRTQQEDSAVYLCASSLEGVTGELFFGEGSRLTVL.